One sample yielded the 32 T cell receptor beta chains listed below, sequenced in a study of identical twins. TCRdb ran MiXCR on the 5' RACE reads and lists one entry per CDR3 protein. The sample consists of just over 450,000 distinct CDR3 sequences, 14% of them appearing once. This sample also belongs to another study, concerning yellow fever vaccine responses in identical twins.

Sequences were obtained from CD4+ T cells sorted from blood. These receptors were obtained from a woman under 30 in good health.

The chain combines TRBV5-5 with TRBJ1-4, with TRBD1 matching 7 bases. CDR3 length equals 15 residues. The trim removed 4 bases at V and 4 bases at J, leaving 7 bases unmatched. Germline CDR1 SGHKS, CDR2 YYEKEE (reference sequence). This chain's CDR3 is CASSPLGTVNEKLFF. In DNA, the CDR3 is TGTGCCAGCAGCCCCCTCGGGACAGTTAATGAAAAACTGTTTTTT.

The chain uses TRBV12-3 or TRBV12-4 and TRBJ1-6, with TRBD1 matching over 9 bases. The CDR3 length is 15 residues. The junction had 5 bases not matched to a gene; V was cut back by 1 base and J by 10 bases. CDR3 sequence reads: CASSLGDRVDSPLHF. CDR3 nucleotide sequence: TGTGCCAGCAGTTTAGGGGACAGGGTGGACTCACCCCTCCACTTT.

V and J are TRBV7-2 and TRBJ2-5, with D unresolved. The germline V and J ends were trimmed by 4 bases and 3 bases, with 12 bases remaining between them. In germline, CDR1 is SGHTA, CDR2 FQGNSA. The CDR3 sequence is 14 residues long. CDR3 nucleotides: TGTGCCAGCAGCTCGACCCGATCAAAAGAGACCCAGTACTTC. It specifies CASSSTRSKETQYF.

V usage is TRBV3-1 and J usage is TRBJ1-2; possibly TRBD1 for D (5 bases). Germline loops: CDR1 LGHDT, CDR2 YNNKEL (reference sequence). The CDR3 loop spans 14 amino acids. Between the trimmed V and J ends, which lost 4 bases and 2 bases, there was a span of 11 bases. This CDR3 reads CASSLGPTNYGYTF. Written as DNA, the CDR3 is TGTGCCAGCAGCCTGGGACCGACGAACTATGGCTACACCTTC.

This clonotype appeared many times. The chain has TRBV12-3 or TRBV12-4 and TRBJ1-5; D is unclear. The CDR3 extends over 15 amino acids. V lost 4 bases and J lost 1, with 11 bases in between. The CDR3 spells CASSSSHLSNQPQHF. CDR3 sequence (DNA): TGTGCCAGCAGTTCGTCACATCTCAGCAATCAGCCCCAGCATTTT.

This clonotype was counted at least ten times. In DNA, the CDR3 is TGCGCCAGCAGCTTTGGGGGAGACACAGATACGCAGTATTTT. It translates to CASSFGGDTDTQYF. The chain has TRBV5-1 and TRBJ2-3; D may be TRBD1 or TRBD2 (5 bases each). Looked up from germline, CDR1 is SGHRS and CDR2 is YFSETQ. The CDR3 is 14 amino acids. The V gene lost 2 bases and the J gene lost 2 bases, with 9 bases spanning the gap.

This clonotype showed up just a few times. This sequence joins TRBV24-1 and TRBJ2-3, with D perhaps given as TRBD1 or TRBD2 (5 bases each). The germline V and J ends were trimmed by 0 bases and 6 bases, with 12 bases remaining between them. The length of the CDR3 is 15 residues. CDR1 and CDR2 (germline): KGHDR, SFDVKD. The CDR3 DNA reads TGTGCCACCAGTGATTTGTCCTCACGGGGCGATACGCAGTATTTT. Protein sequence: CATSDLSSRGDTQYF.

This chain joins TRBV6-1 and TRBJ2-2; 10 positions match TRBD2. This CDR3 region has 16 residues. V lost 10 bases to trimming and J lost 6 bases; unmatched junction nucleotides: 14. The germline gives CDR1 MNHNS, CDR2 SASEGT. The chain's CDR3 is CAIKSLAGEFAGELFF. CDR3 in DNA: TGTGCCATCAAGAGTCTAGCGGGAGAGTTTGCCGGGGAGCTGTTTTTT.

The chain combines TRBV18 with TRBJ2-6; no reliable D call. Looked up from germline, CDR1 is KGHSH and CDR2 is LQKENI. The V and J ends lost 5 bases and 4 bases respectively, with 12 bases between them. This CDR3 comprises 15 residues. CDR3 sequence (DNA): TGTGCCAGCTCATTACCCCTGGCCGGGGCCAACGTCCTGACTTTC. Protein sequence: CASSLPLAGANVLTF.

This clonotype was seen more than once but under ten times. The V and J genes are TRBV7-3 and TRBJ1-2, with unresolved D. This CDR3 is built from 15 residues. CDR1 and CDR2 from the germline V gene are SGHTA and FQGTGA. V lost 2 bases and J 2 bases, leaving 12 bases between the germline ends. The DNA of the CDR3 is TGTGCCAGCAGCTTATTCCCCGGACCGAACTATGGCTACACCTTC. This translates into CASSLFPGPNYGYTF.

This chain links TRBV7-9 with TRBJ1-5; D unclear. The CDR3 has 13 amino acids. The germline V gene encodes CDR1 SEHNR and CDR2 FQNEAQ (reference sequence). Between the trimmed V and J ends, which lost 5 bases and 4 bases, there was a span of 9 bases. The CDR3 region has the DNA TGTGCCAGCAGCACCCACAGAAATCAGCCCCAGCATTTT. Translating gives CASSTHRNQPQHF.

This clonotype was seen more than once but under ten times. The rearrangement joins TRBV5-1 to TRBJ2-1, with D perhaps matching TRBD1 or TRBD2 (5 bases each). CDR1 and CDR2 (germline): SGHRS, YFSETQ. V lost 4 bases to trimming and J lost 8 bases, with 13 bases between them. The CDR3 length is 13 residues. DNA of the CDR3: TGCGCCAGCAGCACGGGACCGATTGATGAGCAGTTCTTC. Protein sequence: CASSTGPIDEQFF.

The chain couples TRBV21-1 to TRBJ2-7; TRBD1, as called in the table, went unchecked against the DNA. TRBV21-1 is tagged as a pseudogene. This CDR3 is built from 19 residues. The CDR3 protein is CASSNRQERRETTTHEQYF. CDR3 DNA: TGTGCCAGCAGCAATAGACAGGAGCGACGGGAAACCACAACTCACGAGCAGTACTTC.

At least ten counts were recorded for this clonotype. CDR3 in amino acids: CASSGVLEAYNEQFF. The CDR3, as DNA: TGTGCCAGCAGCGGGGTGCTAGAGGCCTACAATGAGCAGTTCTTC. This chain joins TRBV6-1 and TRBJ2-1, with D maybe TRBD2 (5 bases). Looked up from germline, CDR1 is MNHNS and CDR2 is SASEGT. The CDR3 has 15 residues. Between the trimmed V and J ends, which lost 6 bases and 2 bases, there was a span of 14 bases.

The chain recombines TRBV6-1 with TRBJ2-7; weak D call: TRBD1 (6 bases). The germline gives CDR1 MNHNS, CDR2 SASEGT. Trimming took off 6 bases at V and 1 base at J, with 13 bases between the two ends. CDR3 size: 14 residues. CDR3 loop: CASRPGQWSYEQYF. CDR3 DNA: TGTGCCAGCAGACCCGGACAGTGGTCCTACGAGCAGTACTTC.

The chain uses TRBV7-2 and TRBJ1-2, with 8 bases that match TRBD1. The germline V gene has CDR1 SGHTA and CDR2 FQGNSA. The CDR3 has 14 amino acids. Trimming at V came to 5 bases and at J to 2 bases, leaving 4 bases not matched to a gene. CDR3 nucleotides: TGTGCCAGCAGCGTCCAGGGGGCGAACTATGGCTACACCTTC. Its protein product is CASSVQGANYGYTF.

The chain carries TRBV15 and TRBJ2-5; 10 nucleotides agree with TRBD1. The CDR3 sequence is 13 residues long. Germline V CDR1 and CDR2: LNHNV, YYDKDF (reference sequence). Losses at the gene ends were 9 bases for V and 4 bases for J; bases not matched to a gene: 5. The CDR3 DNA reads as TGTGCCACGGTTAGGGACAGGGGAGAGACCCAGTACTTC. Protein: CATVRDRGETQYF.

The gene calls are TRBV20-1 and TRBJ2-1; TRBD1 matches at 8 bases. CDR3 length equals 15 residues. Germline values: CDR1 DFQATT, CDR2 SNEGSKA (reference sequence). V shed 3 bases and J 4 bases; nucleotides not matched to a gene: 8. CDR3 residues: CSAREGQVFYNEQFF. For the CDR3, the DNA is TGCAGTGCTAGGGAGGGACAGGTCTTTTACAATGAGCAGTTCTTC.

The table lists this clonotype with a few counts. This sequence joins TRBV29-1 and TRBJ1-2; D ambiguous. The CDR3 consists of 14 residues. Between the trimmed V and J ends, which lost 1 base and 7 bases, there was a span of 16 bases. The V gene's germline CDR1 is SQVTM and CDR2 ANQGSEA. The CDR3 DNA sequence: TGCAGCGTTGAAGGCCTGTTGAGGCCGGGTGGCTACACCTTC. Residues: CSVEGLLRPGGYTF.

A few counts support this clonotype. The chain recombines TRBV7-9 with TRBJ2-7, with D maybe TRBD1 (5 bases). This CDR3 is 11 amino acids long. From germline, CDR1 is SEHNR and CDR2 FQNEAQ (reference sequence). The V gene lost 8 bases and the J gene lost 3 bases, with 8 bases spanning the gap. CDR3 amino acids: CASGRDYEQYF. The DNA for the CDR3 is TGTGCCAGCGGCAGGGACTACGAGCAGTACTTC.

The chain combines TRBV6-5 with TRBJ2-7; D remains unclear. Trimming pared 2 bases from V and 0 bases from J, leaving 11 bases between. In germline, CDR1 is MNHEY, CDR2 SVGAGI. This CDR3 spans 15 amino acids. The CDR3 DNA is TGTGCCAGCAGTTACGCGGCGGATGCCTCCTACGAGCAGTACTTC. This encodes CASSYAADASYEQYF.

The rearrangement links TRBV4-1 to TRBJ2-2; either TRBD1 or TRBD2 may fit D (5 bases each). The germline gives CDR1 MGHRA, CDR2 YSYEKL. This CDR3 has 16 residues. Trimming left V 4 bases short and J 2 bases short, with 14 bases between. The CDR3 bases are TGCGCCAGCAGCCGTTGGGGGAGCGATAACACCGGGGAGCTGTTTTTT. Residues: CASSRWGSDNTGELFF.

This clonotype was seen many times. J is TRBJ2-1 and V is TRBV11-2; 9 bases map to TRBD2. Germline lookup yields CDR1 SGHAT and CDR2 FQNNGV. The CDR3 consists of 16 residues. The trim removed 1 base at V and 2 bases at J, leaving 3 bases unmatched. CDR3 in amino acids: CASSLGAGGPYNEQFF. The CDR3 bases are TGTGCCAGCAGCTTAGGGGCGGGAGGGCCCTACAATGAGCAGTTCTTC.

The genes are TRBV5-1 and TRBJ2-2; 7 nucleotides agree with TRBD2. The CDR3 is 16 amino acids. Germline V gene sequence: CDR1 SGHRS, CDR2 YFSETQ. After removal of 0 bases from V and 1 base from J, the junction contained 3 bases not matched to a gene. The CDR3 loop reads CASSLVASGNTGELFF. CDR3 in DNA: TGCGCCAGCAGCTTGGTCGCTAGCGGGAACACCGGGGAGCTGTTTTTT.

A remark on this clonotype: At one boundary the junction diverges from the germline segment, which might be a read error. V and J are TRBV7-7 and TRBJ2-2; TRBD2 is a possible D gene (5 bases). CDR3 length: 14 residues. In germline, CDR1 is SSHAT, CDR2 FNYEAQ (reference sequence). The CDR3 is CASSWTSNTGELFF. The CDR3 DNA follows: TGTGCTAGCAGCTGGACTTCGAACACCGGGGAGCTGTTTTTT.

This clonotype was counted a few times. J is TRBJ2-5 and V is TRBV28; D possibly corresponds to TRBD2 (5 bases). Germline V CDR1 and CDR2: MDHEN, SYDVKM. The CDR3 extends over 14 amino acids. V gave up 2 bases and J gave up 1 base, with 8 bases separating them. CDR3 DNA sequence: TGTGCCAGCAGTTTAACGAGGGCCCAAGAGACCCAGTACTTC. This encodes CASSLTRAQETQYF.

The chain combines TRBV5-6 with TRBJ2-5, with TRBD1 matching 7 bases. The germline CDR1 and CDR2 sequences are SGHDT and YYEEEE. V was clipped by 5 bases and J by 5 bases; unmatched bases: 12. CDR3 size: 15 residues. CDR3 sequence reads: CASRQGQNLLETQYF. Written as DNA, the CDR3 is TGTGCCAGCAGGCAGGGACAGAACCTTTTGGAGACCCAGTACTTC.

Only a few counts were recorded for this clonotype. The CDR3 spells CSVEVATGGPEQYF. The CDR3 DNA is TGCAGCGTTGAAGTTGCGACAGGGGGACCCGAGCAGTACTTC. The rearrangement joins TRBV29-1 to TRBJ2-7; 9 bases agree with TRBD1. Germline CDR1 is SQVTM and CDR2 is ANQGSEA. CDR3 length equals 14 residues. J was trimmed by 6 bases and V by 1 base; bases with no gene match: 7.

This clonotype has a handful of counts. The chain is built from TRBV12-3 or TRBV12-4 and TRBJ2-1, with 7 bases aligning to TRBD1. With 6 bases clipped from V and 4 bases from J, the junction kept 12 bases outside the gene matches. This CDR3 is built from 16 residues. This CDR3 is CASRIDRESLYNEQFF. The CDR3 DNA sequence: TGTGCCAGCAGAATTGACAGGGAGTCCCTTTACAATGAGCAGTTCTTC.

The V gene is TRBV11-1, the J gene TRBJ2-4, with 8 bases aligning to TRBD1. Germline V gene lookup returns CDR1 SGHAT and CDR2 FQDESV (reference sequence). The length of the CDR3 is 15 residues. With V trimmed by 4 bases and J by 2 bases, 4 bases remained unmatched. CDR3 sequence: CASSYRGLTKNIQYF. The CDR3 coding sequence is TGTGCCAGCAGCTACAGGGGGTTAACCAAAAACATTCAGTACTTC.

This chain joins TRBV9 and TRBJ2-5; D call uncertain. Germline V gene sequence: CDR1 SGDLS, CDR2 YYNGEE. V gave up 0 bases and J gave up 8 bases, with 11 bases separating them. The CDR3 runs 13 residues. This chain's CDR3 is CASSVDPIETQYF. The DNA of the CDR3 is TGTGCCAGCAGCGTAGACCCAATAGAAACCCAGTACTTC. Together with reference TRBV9 and TRBJ2-5, the CDR3 gives the full variable domain: DSGVTQTPKHLITATGQRVTLRCSPRSGDLSVYWYQQSLDQGLQFLIQYYNGEERAKGNILERFSAQQFPDLHSELNLSSLELGDSALYFCASSVDPIETQYFGPGTRLLVL.

V gene TRBV24-1 combines with J gene TRBJ2-1; a weak D match, TRBD2 (6 bases). Germline lookup yields CDR1 KGHDR and CDR2 SFDVKD. The CDR3 runs to 17 residues. V lost 1 base and J lost 0, with 12 bases in between. CDR3 sequence (DNA): TGTGCCACCAGTGATTTCGCACTAGCCGACTCCTACAATGAGCAGTTCTTC. As protein: CATSDFALADSYNEQFF.